Below, 2 T cell receptor beta chains from the same sample are listed, as sequenced in a study of T cell clonotyping in hematopoietic cell transplantation (TCRdb year 2021). The time point label of this sample denotes: 100 days after allo-HCT. Libraries were built with the immunoSEQ multiplex PCR assay. Entries here come from immuneACCESS through TCRdb and include only in-frame sequences with V and J called. Some clones fail to appear in such tables; in the studies checked, an unresolved V gene covers under half of the shortfall, and the cause of the remainder is unknown. The sample table shows about 15,000 clones, and more than 75% are seen once. The ten biggest clones cover about 13% of the sample. The sample in question was PBMCs, obtained 100 days after allogeneic stem cell transplant. Receptor source: a male patient aged 50 to 60 who had an allogeneic stem cell transplant from an unrelated donor, so T cells may come from the graft donor. Some clones in this sample may be carry-over from other donors' samples.

V gene TRBV29-1 combines with J gene TRBJ1-2; 9 nucleotides align to TRBD1. The CDR3 runs 12 residues. The ends lost 5 bases at V and 6 bases at J; junction bases unmatched: 4. The V gene's germline CDR1 is SQVTM and CDR2 ANQGSEA. The CDR3 here is CSVYTGGDGYTF. DNA for the CDR3: TGCAGCGTTTATACAGGGGGCGATGGCTACACCTTC.

The chain combines TRBV7-9 with TRBJ1-2; perhaps TRBD1 as D (5 bases). The length of the CDR3 is 13 residues. From germline, CDR1 is SEHNR and CDR2 FQNEAQ (reference sequence). Trimming took off 1 base at V and 8 bases at J, with 11 bases between the two ends. CDR3 sequence: CASSLDRLNGYTF. The CDR3 coding sequence is TGTGCCAGCAGCTTAGACAGGCTCAACGGCTACACCTTC. The variable domain in full, completed from reference TRBV7-9 and TRBJ1-2, reads DTGVSQNPRHKITKRGQNVTFRCDPISEHNRLYWYRQTLGQGPEFLTYFQNEAQLEKSRLLSDRFSAERPKGSFSTLEIQRTEQGDSAMYLCASSLDRLNGYTFGSGTRLTVV.